This is a list of T cell receptor beta chains from one sample in a study of CD8 T cells in ankylosing spondylitis. Each CDR3 protein gets one entry after TCRdb re-called the 5' RACE reads with MiXCR. The table shows roughly 180,000 distinct CDR3 sequences, with 9.5% to 15% occurring only once. The sample was blood, either unsorted or a sorted T cell fraction (not recorded which). The receptors here all came from a male donor with ankylosing spondylitis or in good health (not recorded which). The CDR3 runs from the conserved cysteine through the conserved F or W. The D gene is left open where the match is weak. Clone size is stated in some rows and not others, as once, few, many or a class when expanded.

J,size,V,D,length,CDR3,DNA
TRBJ1-1,few,TRBV4-1,.,15,CASSQRLGTPNEAFF,TGCGCCAGCAGCCAACGTCTTGGGACACCCAATGAAGCTTTCTTT
TRBJ2-7,.,TRBV13,.,15,CASSHGDKSLREQYF,TGTGCCAGCAGCCACGGGGACAAGTCGCTACGTGAGCAGTACTTC
TRBJ2-5,.,TRBV14,.,18,CASSPQGGPTHTQETQYF,TGTGCCAGCAGCCCCCAAGGGGGGCCAACACATACCCAAGAGACCCAGTACTTC
TRBJ2-7,.,TRBV11-2,TRBD2,15,CASSSGLAGTYEQYF,TGTGCCAGCAGCTCCGGACTAGCGGGTACCTACGAGCAGTACTTC
TRBJ2-7,.,TRBV6-5,TRBD2,15,CASSYSGTSGSGQYF,TGTGCCAGCAGTTACTCAGGGACTAGCGGCAGCGGGCAGTACTTC
TRBJ2-3,few,TRBV20-1,TRBD2,15,CSAPGASGDSDTQYF,TGCAGTGCTCCGGGGGCTAGCGGGGACTCAGATACGCAGTATTTT
TRBJ2-7,many,TRBV5-1,.,14,CASSLLTGSYEQYF,TGCGCCAGCAGCTTGCTAACAGGGAGCTACGAGCAGTACTTC
TRBJ2-1,.,TRBV11-1,.,12,CASSSSTNEQFF,TGTGCCAGCAGCTCTAGCACCAATGAGCAGTTCTTC
TRBJ2-1,.,TRBV7-8,.,14,CASEALDAYNEQFF,TGTGCCAGCGAGGCCCTGGACGCCTACAATGAGCAGTTCTTC
TRBJ2-2,many,TRBV5-1,TRBD1,15,CASSSGQGNTGELFF,TGCGCCAGCAGCTCGGGACAGGGGAACACCGGGGAGCTGTTTTTT
TRBJ2-7,.,TRBV6-5,TRBD2,14,CASRLAGGRNEQYF,TGTGCCAGCAGGTTAGCGGGGGGGAGGAACGAGCAGTACTTC
TRBJ2-3,few,TRBV7-9,TRBD1,15,CASSWGQGRTDTQYF,TGTGCCAGCAGCTGGGGACAGGGGAGGACAGATACGCAGTATTTT
TRBJ1-1,.,TRBV2,.,14,CASSLGDTNTEAFF,TGTGCCAGCAGCCTAGGGGACACGAACACTGAAGCTTTCTTT
TRBJ2-7,.,TRBV7-6,.,13,CASSLQLSYEQYF,TGTGCCAGCAGCTTACAGCTCTCCTACGAGCAGTACTTC
TRBJ2-7,few,TRBV5-6,.,14,CASSSSLQDYEQYF,TGTGCCAGCAGCTCAAGTCTACAGGATTACGAGCAGTACTTC
TRBJ2-1,few,TRBV5-1,.,14,CASTPPGVTGEQFF,TGCGCCAGCACCCCGCCTGGGGTTACGGGAGAGCAGTTCTTC
TRBJ2-7,few,TRBV12-3/TRBV12-4,TRBD2,15,CASSFQRGTSYEQYF,TGTGCCAGCAGTTTCCAGCGGGGGACCTCCTACGAGCAGTACTTC
TRBJ2-6,many,TRBV3-1,.,19,CASSQDREIFLSGANVLTF,TGTGCCAGCAGCCAAGACCGGGAGATATTTCTCTCTGGGGCCAACGTCCTGACTTTC
TRBJ2-1,many,TRBV7-9,.,12,CASSLMRAEQFF,TGTGCCAGCAGCTTAATGCGCGCCGAGCAGTTCTTC
TRBJ2-7,.,TRBV4-1,.,13,CASSQEEGDEQYF,TGCGCCAGCAGCCAAGAAGAGGGCGACGAGCAGTACTTC
TRBJ1-1,once,TRBV12-3/TRBV12-4,.,11,CATAVGGQAFF,TGTGCCACGGCAGTAGGGGGTCAGGCTTTCTTT
TRBJ2-3,.,TRBV5-1,TRBD2,19,CASSISSPLAGGPVDTQYF,TGCGCCAGCAGCATATCCTCCCCACTAGCGGGAGGGCCGGTAGATACGCAGTATTTT
TRBJ2-7,.,TRBV15,.,16,CATSSPSTGTSYEQYF,TGTGCCACCAGCAGCCCGTCAACAGGGACATCCTACGAGCAGTACTTC
TRBJ2-2,.,TRBV9,TRBD2,17,CASSLQVSGENTGELFF,TGTGCCAGCAGCCTCCAGGTTAGCGGGGAGAACACCGGGGAGCTGTTTTTT